Each of the 21 T cell receptor beta chains below was sequenced from the same sample in a study of T cells after yellow fever vaccination. TCRdb re-called the 5' RACE reads with MiXCR, one entry per CDR3 protein. Of 500,000 to 650,000 distinct CDR3 sequences listed, 9% to 15% are singletons. The sequences come from PBMCs, collected on the day of the yellow fever booster vaccination. These receptors originate from a man in his thirties or forties who received the YFV17D yellow fever vaccine.

This clonotype showed up just a few times. V gene TRBV12-3 or TRBV12-4 combines with J gene TRBJ2-1; TRBD1 matches at 9 bases. The ends lost 4 bases at V and 1 base at J; junction bases unmatched: 5. The CDR3 has 16 amino acids. The DNA for the CDR3 is TGTGCCAGCAGTTCTCCCGGGACAGGGTCCTACAATGAGCAGTTCTTC. Translated, it gives CASSSPGTGSYNEQFF.

The chain employs TRBV18 and TRBJ2-1, with 9 bases matching TRBD2. Looked up from germline, CDR1 is KGHSH and CDR2 is LQKENI. V was clipped by 1 base and J by 1 base; unmatched bases: 2. This CDR3 is 16 amino acids long. The CDR3 reads CASSPRSGRSYNEQFF. The CDR3 coding sequence is TGTGCCAGCTCACCACGCAGCGGGAGGTCCTACAATGAGCAGTTCTTC.

This chain links TRBV30 with TRBJ2-3; 10 bases align to TRBD2. Trimming at V came to 3 bases and at J to 5 bases, leaving 11 bases not matched to a gene. This CDR3 is built from 16 residues. Germline V gene data show CDR1 as GTSNPN and CDR2 as SVGIG (reference sequence). The DNA of the CDR3 is TGTGCCTGGAGCCCCCGACTAGCGGGCAGGGTAGATACGCAGTATTTT. Translating gives CAWSPRLAGRVDTQYF. Full variable domain (outside the CDR3, taken from reference TRBV30 and TRBJ2-3): SQTIHQWPATLVQPVGSPLSLECTVEGTSNPNLYWYRQAAGRGLQLLFYSVGIGQISSEVPQNLSASRPQDRQFILSSKKLLLSDSGFYLCAWSPRLAGRVDTQYFGPGTRLTVL.

This clonotype has a single count. The chain carries TRBV5-6 and TRBJ2-1; D remains unclear. This CDR3 contains 15 residues. Trimming removed 3 bases from V and 0 bases from J, with 10 bases in between. Germline CDR1 SGHDT, CDR2 YYEEEE. CDR3 bases: TGTGCCAGCAGCTCGGCCCCTTCCTCCTACAATGAGCAGTTCTTC. This translates into CASSSAPSSYNEQFF.

This chain connects TRBV7-9 to TRBJ1-2, with TRBD1 as a possible D gene (5 bases). The CDR3 is 13 amino acids. The V gene's germline CDR1 is SEHNR and CDR2 FQNEAQ (reference sequence). The V and J ends lost 6 bases and 6 bases respectively, with 14 bases between them. CDR3 sequence (DNA): TGTGCCAGCAGACTATTCGGGACGGATGGCTACACCTTC. It yields the protein CASRLFGTDGYTF.

CDR3 DNA sequence: TGTGCCAGCAGTCATCGGGACACGAACACTGAAGCTTTCTTT. It specifies CASSHRDTNTEAFF. V is TRBV6-1 and J is TRBJ1-1, with D maybe TRBD1 (6 bases). Germline values: CDR1 MNHNS, CDR2 SASEGT. Trimming removed 5 bases at V and 1 base at J, with 11 bases between. The CDR3 sequence is 14 residues long.

This rearrangement joins TRBV7-9 to TRBJ2-2; 8 nucleotides align to TRBD1. The CDR3 contains 15 residues. V was pared by 8 bases and J by 6 bases, with 11 bases of the junction left unmatched. The V gene's germline CDR1 is SEHNR and CDR2 FQNEAQ (reference sequence). CDR3 protein: CASGPDRGYAGELFF. The DNA of the CDR3 is TGTGCCAGCGGCCCCGACAGGGGTTACGCCGGGGAGCTGTTTTTT. Combining the CDR3 with reference TRBV7-9 and TRBJ2-2 gives the whole variable domain DTGVSQNPRHKITKRGQNVTFRCDPISEHNRLYWYRQTLGQGPEFLTYFQNEAQLEKSRLLSDRFSAERPKGSFSTLEIQRTEQGDSAMYLCASGPDRGYAGELFFGEGSRLTVL.

The chain links TRBV10-3 to TRBJ2-3; tentatively, D is TRBD1 or TRBD2 (6 bases each). Trimming took 11 bases from V and 2 from J, leaving 17 bases between them. CDR3 size: 14 residues. The germline gives CDR1 ENHRY, CDR2 SYGVKD. CDR3 coding DNA: TGTGCCGGAGGGGGAGGCGACTTCACAGATACGCAGTATTTT. Translation gives CAGGGGDFTDTQYF.

The rearrangement links TRBV4-1 to TRBJ2-3; D is possibly TRBD1 or TRBD2 (6 bases each). The germline V gene encodes CDR1 MGHRA and CDR2 YSYEKL. V was shortened by 0 bases and J by 4 bases, with 14 bases between the two germline ends. This CDR3 region has 16 residues. DNA for the CDR3: TGCGCCAGCAGCCAAGATTTGAGGAGGGGGGCAGATACGCAGTATTTT. It codes for CASSQDLRRGADTQYF.

This clonotype was seen only a few times. The chain carries TRBV7-9 and TRBJ2-1; unclear D gene. Trimming pared 4 bases from V and 6 bases from J, leaving 13 bases between. The length of the CDR3 is 14 residues. Germline CDR1 SEHNR, CDR2 FQNEAQ (reference sequence). The CDR3 DNA is TGTGCCAGCAGCTCACCGAAACACCTCAATGAGCAGTTCTTC. It encodes CASSSPKHLNEQFF.

On this clonotype: The junction differs from germline at one of its ends, possibly a read error. This rearrangement joins TRBV5-1 to TRBJ2-1, with D possibly being TRBD2 (5 bases). Germline CDR1 SGHRS, CDR2 YFSETQ. The CDR3 covers 12 residues. CDR3 amino acids: CASSLDLGRAVF. DNA of the CDR3: TGCGCCAGCAGCTTGGACCTCGGGCGGGCGGTCTTC.

This clonotype was picked up a small number of times. The chain is built from TRBV29-1 and TRBJ1-2; D is unclear. The V gene lost 3 bases and the J gene lost 2 bases, with 7 bases spanning the gap. The germline CDR1 and CDR2 sequences are SQVTM and ANQGSEA. The CDR3 extends over 12 amino acids. CDR3 protein: CSVDAGNYGYTF. DNA for the CDR3: TGCAGCGTTGACGCAGGAAACTATGGCTACACCTTC.

The J gene is TRBJ2-7, the V gene TRBV29-1; 9 bases match TRBD1. The CDR3 is made up of 15 amino acids. The V gene's germline CDR1 is SQVTM and CDR2 ANQGSEA. With V trimmed by 0 bases and J by 4 bases, 7 bases remained unmatched. CDR3 in amino acids: CSVEEGGQGSYEQYF. The CDR3 DNA reads as TGCAGCGTTGAAGAAGGGGGACAGGGTAGTTACGAGCAGTACTTC.

This clonotype came up a few times. V is TRBV20-1 and J is TRBJ1-6; 7 bases match TRBD1. This CDR3 contains 12 residues. Losses at the gene ends were 3 bases for V and 10 bases for J; bases not matched to a gene: 3. Germline loops: CDR1 DFQATT, CDR2 SNEGSKA (reference sequence). The CDR3 protein is CSARPGGSPLHF. In DNA form, the CDR3 reads TGCAGTGCTAGGCCAGGGGGATCACCCCTCCACTTT.

V and J are TRBV7-2 and TRBJ1-2, with a weak D call TRBD1 (5 bases). CDR3 length: 15 residues. Trimming cost V 3 bases and J 4 bases, with 15 bases left between them. Germline CDR1 is SGHTA and CDR2 is FQGNSA. CDR3 loop: CASSFSEGRSYGYTF. In DNA, the CDR3 is TGTGCCAGCAGCTTCTCGGAGGGACGCAGCTATGGCTACACCTTC.

The gene calls are TRBV7-8 and TRBJ2-1, with 12 bases identical to TRBD2. Germline CDR1 is SGHVS and CDR2 is FQNEAQ. V was clipped by 0 bases and J by 6 bases; unmatched bases: 15. This CDR3 is 20 amino acids long. The CDR3 DNA reads as TGTGCCAGCAGCTTAGCGCGGGGATACACCGGGACTAGCGGGCGCAATGAGCAGTTCTTC. Amino acid sequence: CASSLARGYTGTSGRNEQFF. The whole variable domain, filled in from reference TRBV7-8 and TRBJ2-1, reads GAGVSQSPRYKVAKRGQDVALRCDPISGHVSLFWYQQALGQGPEFLTYFQNEAQLDKSGLPSDRFFAERPEGSVSTLKIQRTQQEDSAVYLCASSLARGYTGTSGRNEQFFGPGTRLTVL.

V usage is TRBV20-1 and J usage is TRBJ1-4; the D gene is possibly TRBD1 (6 bases). V was cut by 2 bases and J by 7 bases, with 11 bases left in between. The germline gives CDR1 DFQATT, CDR2 SNEGSKA (reference sequence). The CDR3 covers 13 residues. The CDR3 DNA reads as TGCAGTGCTAGAAACGGGGGCACTGAAAAACTGTTTTTT. Protein sequence: CSARNGGTEKLFF.

The chain is built from TRBV5-1 and TRBJ2-1, with 8 bases aligning to TRBD1. Trimming at V came to 3 bases and at J to 4 bases, leaving 6 bases not matched to a gene. CDR3 length: 15 amino acids. The germline V gene has CDR1 SGHRS and CDR2 YFSETQ. The CDR3 region has the DNA TGCGCCAGCAGCTCGACAGGGGAAGGGTACAATGAGCAGTTCTTC. The encoded protein is CASSSTGEGYNEQFF.

The chain is built from TRBV6-1 and TRBJ1-2, with 8 positions matching TRBD1. Germline V gene lookup returns CDR1 MNHNS and CDR2 SASEGT. Trimming removed 3 bases from V and 8 bases from J; junction bases left unmatched: 14. There are 16 residues in the CDR3. CDR3 nucleotide sequence: TGTGCCAGCAGTGACGCCTCGGACAGGGCTGTTAGGGGCTACACCTTC. It yields the protein CASSDASDRAVRGYTF.

This clonotype was counted between two and nine times. This rearrangement joins TRBV12-3 or TRBV12-4 to TRBJ2-5; 9 positions agree with TRBD2. This CDR3 has 16 amino acids. J gave up 5 bases and V 3 bases, and 10 bases lay outside the gene matches. DNA for the CDR3: TGTGCCAGCAGTTTTGTTACTAGCGGGCCACAGGAGACCCAGTACTTC. Translating it yields CASSFVTSGPQETQYF.

This clonotype appeared a few times. The chain couples TRBV9 to TRBJ2-1; 10 nucleotides match TRBD2. The CDR3 runs to 17 residues. Trimming at V came to 4 bases and at J to 7 bases, leaving 14 bases not matched to a gene. Per the germline V gene, CDR1 is SGDLS and CDR2 is YYNGEE. CDR3 in amino acids: CASSPAPTSGNRNEQFF. As DNA, the CDR3 is TGTGCCAGCAGCCCCGCCCCAACTAGCGGGAATCGGAATGAGCAGTTCTTC. Full variable domain (remainder filled in from reference TRBV9 and TRBJ2-1): DSGVTQTPKHLITATGQRVTLRCSPRSGDLSVYWYQQSLDQGLQFLIQYYNGEERAKGNILERFSAQQFPDLHSELNLSSLELGDSALYFCASSPAPTSGNRNEQFFGPGTRLTVL.